Shown below are 21 T cell receptor beta chains from a single sample sequenced in a study of prognosis after radiotherapy for stage I lung cancer. Genomic DNA yielded TCR beta CDR3, amplified by two-round multiplex PCR. The authors ran first-round PCR with primers specific to each TRBV and TRBJ gene. Via MiXCR, TCRdb re-called the multiplex PCR reads, giving one row per CDR3 protein. The sample lists fewer than 35,000 distinct CDR3 sequences; around 48% were seen once. Sequences were derived from PBMCs, sampled before or after stereotactic body radiation therapy (not recorded which). The receptors derive from a donor older than 45 with non-small cell lung cancer.

This clonotype was detected ten times or more. V usage is TRBV4-3 and J usage is TRBJ2-3; 11 bases are a match to TRBD2. The CDR3 consists of 16 residues. V was pared by 1 base and J by 2 bases, with 2 bases of the junction left unmatched. CDR1 is LGHNA, CDR2 YSLEER, per germline. CDR3 region: CASSQVAGGDTDTQYF. The CDR3 DNA sequence: TGCGCCAGCAGCCAAGTAGCGGGAGGGGACACAGATACGCAGTATTTT.

Ten or more counts support this clonotype. V and J are TRBV9 and TRBJ2-1; 9 nucleotides line up with TRBD2. The CDR3 runs to 16 residues. J lost 6 bases, V lost 3 bases, and 10 bases had no gene match. Germline CDR1 and CDR2: SGDLS and YYNGEE. The CDR3 DNA reads as TGTGCCAGCAGCGAGGCTGCGGGAGGGGGGGGCAATGAGCAGTTCTTC. Translating it yields CASSEAAGGGGNEQFF.

This clonotype appeared many times. Possible read error: a much larger clone is one base away. The rearrangement uses TRBV20-1 and TRBJ2-7, with 11 nucleotides matching TRBD2. The trim removed 8 bases at V and 0 bases at J, leaving 9 bases unmatched. There are 15 residues in the CDR3. Germline CDR1 DFQATT, CDR2 SNEGSKA (reference sequence). The CDR3 reads CSTSGTSGDSYEQYF. CDR3 DNA sequence: TGCAGTACTTCCGGGACTAGCGGTGACTCCTACGAGCAGTACTTC.

The chain uses TRBV7-2 and TRBJ1-2, with D hard to call. Trimming shortened V by 2 bases and J by 8 bases, and 6 bases separated the two germline ends. Germline CDR1 reads SGHTA; CDR2 reads FQGNSA. This CDR3 spans 11 amino acids. The CDR3 region is CASSLLGGYTF. The CDR3 bases are TGTGCCAGCAGCTTACTGGGGGGCTACACCTTC. The full variable domain, completed using reference TRBV7-2 and TRBJ1-2, is GAGVSQSPSNKVTEKGKDVELRCDPISGHTALYWYRQSLGQGLEFLIYFQGNSAPDKSGLPSDRFSAERTGGSVSTLTIQRTQQEDSAVYLCASSLLGGYTFGSGTRLTVV.

This clonotype was recorded at least ten times. This chain connects TRBV20-1 to TRBJ1-2; D is undetermined. V was pared by 3 bases and J by 4 bases, with 12 bases between. Germline loops: CDR1 DFQATT, CDR2 SNEGSKA (reference sequence). The CDR3 contains 13 residues. CDR3: CSARDPVSYGYTF. CDR3 bases: TGCAGTGCTAGGGACCCTGTTTCCTATGGCTACACCTTC.

This clonotype was detected ten times or more. The chain links TRBV20-1 to TRBJ2-5, with D unclear. The CDR3 sequence is 11 residues long. Trimming pared 0 bases from V and 5 bases from J, leaving 4 bases between. Germline V lookup: CDR1 DFQATT, CDR2 SNEGSKA (reference sequence). Written as DNA, the CDR3 is TGCAGTGCTAGAGATCAGGAGACCCAGTACTTC. It encodes CSARDQETQYF.

This clonotype was seen repeatedly, ten times or more. The chain is built from TRBV9 and TRBJ1-3; D may be TRBD1 (5 bases). Germline lookup yields CDR1 SGDLS and CDR2 YYNGEE. This CDR3 is 15 amino acids long. Trimming removed 4 bases at V and 0 bases at J, with 11 bases between. CDR3 region: CASSKDILSGNTIYF. CDR3 nucleotides: TGTGCCAGCAGCAAGGACATACTCTCTGGAAACACCATATATTTT.

This clonotype was counted ten times or more. This sequence joins TRBV11-2 and TRBJ2-5, with D unclear. The germline V gene has CDR1 SGHAT and CDR2 FQNNGV. V lost 6 bases to trimming and J lost 7 bases, with 21 bases between them. This CDR3 spans 15 amino acids. For the CDR3, the DNA is TGTGCCAGCAGACCTGACATCTTGGGGTCCGGGACCCAGTACTTC. Translated: CASRPDILGSGTQYF.

Points on this clonotype: Its ends do not fully match the called genes, so a read error is possible. In DNA, the CDR3 is TGTGCTAGCAGCTTAGGCGGGCCCGCCTACGAGCAGTACTTC. This translates into CASSLGGPAYEQYF. The chain couples TRBV7-2 to TRBJ2-7, with TRBD2 as a possible D gene (5 bases). The CDR3 has 14 residues. Germline V lookup: CDR1 SGHTA, CDR2 FQGNSA. The full variable domain, its missing parts supplied by reference TRBV7-2 and TRBJ2-7, is GAGVSQSPSNKVTEKGKDVELRCDPISGHTALYWYRQSLGQGLEFLIYFQGNSAPDKSGLPSDRFSAERTGGSVSTLTIQRTQQEDSAVYLCASSLGGPAYEQYFGPGTRLTVT.

This clonotype was observed many times. The chain has TRBV19 and TRBJ2-7, with TRBD2 identical over 12 bases. Germline CDR1 LNHDA, CDR2 SQIVND (reference sequence). V shed 5 bases and J 6 bases; nucleotides not matched to a gene: 8. The CDR3 covers 15 residues. CDR3 DNA sequence: TGTGCCAGTAGTTCAAGGACTAGCGGGATATCCGAGCAGTACTTC. It yields the protein CASSSRTSGISEQYF.

Of note for this clonotype: This may be a read error, as it is one base from a much larger clone. This chain links TRBV12-3 or TRBV12-4 with TRBJ2-7; D uncertain. This CDR3 is 13 amino acids long. The CDR3 is CASSPNGWNERYF. The DNA for the CDR3 is TGTGCCAGCAGCCCCAACGGGTGGAACGAGCGGTACTTC.

This rearrangement joins TRBV5-1 to TRBJ2-3, with 10 nucleotides matching TRBD2. The CDR3 runs to 15 residues. V dropped 5 bases and J dropped 4; count of bases not matched to a gene: 7. Germline lookup yields CDR1 SGHRS and CDR2 YFSETQ. CDR3 sequence (DNA): TGCGCCAGCAGACTAGCGGGATATAAATCAGATACGCAGTATTTT. It translates to CASRLAGYKSDTQYF.

The gene calls are TRBV2 and TRBJ2-1, with 12 bases fitting TRBD2. CDR1 is SNHLY and CDR2 is FYNNEI in the germline V gene. Trimming cost V 4 bases and J 4 bases; bases outside gene matches: 2. The CDR3 loop spans 15 amino acids. The CDR3 loop is CASSGGTSGYNEQFF. CDR3 sequence (DNA): TGTGCCAGCAGTGGGGGGACTAGCGGGTACAATGAGCAGTTCTTC.

V is TRBV7-2 and J is TRBJ1-2; D gene uncertain. CDR1 and CDR2 (germline): SGHTA, FQGNSA. The CDR3 runs 15 residues. The V end lost 5 bases, the J end lost 4 bases, and 17 bases lay between the germline ends. CDR3 in DNA: TGTGCCAGCAGCCCATTTGGGGATTATGGCTATGGCTACACCTTC. Its translation: CASSPFGDYGYGYTF.

This clonotype was recorded many times. The chain links TRBV27 to TRBJ2-1; D is uncertain. The CDR3 totals 13 residues. Trimming pared 4 bases from V and 5 bases from J, leaving 9 bases between. CDR1 and CDR2 (germline): MNHEY, SMNVEV (reference sequence). This CDR3 is CASSSGRNNEQFF. CDR3 nucleotide sequence: TGTGCCAGCAGTTCTGGGCGGAACAATGAGCAGTTCTTC.

This clonotype was detected ten times or more. The rearrangement uses TRBV11-3 and TRBJ2-5, with D tentatively TRBD1 (6 bases). This CDR3 region has 15 residues. V lost 5 bases to trimming and J lost 4 bases, with 17 bases between them. CDR1 SGHNT and CDR2 YENEEA come from the germline V gene. The CDR3 is CASSLRRRGGETQYF. The CDR3 bases are TGTGCCAGCAGCCTCCGGAGGAGAGGGGGAGAGACCCAGTACTTC.

J is TRBJ1-5 and V is TRBV3-2; the table's D gene call, TRBD1, was not cross checked with the DNA. TRBV3-2 is termed a pseudogene. The CDR3 has 15 amino acids. Here the CDR3 reads CASSLFAGKGQPQHF. The CDR3 coding sequence is TGTGCCAGCAGCCTGTTCGCAGGGAAGGGTCAGCCCCAGCATTTT.

By share, this clonotype counts as medium-sized. This chain joins TRBV3-1 and TRBJ1-2; 8 bases align to TRBD1. In germline, CDR1 is LGHDT, CDR2 YNNKEL (reference sequence). This CDR3 has 14 amino acids. V was pared by 3 bases and J by 2 bases, with 2 bases of the junction left unmatched. The CDR3 DNA reads as TGTGCCAGCAGCCAGAACAGGGGGAACTATGGCTACACCTTC. It yields the protein CASSQNRGNYGYTF.

This rearrangement joins TRBV30 to TRBJ2-3; D might be TRBD2 (5 bases). The CDR3 loop spans 18 amino acids. The V gene's germline CDR1 is GTSNPN and CDR2 SVGIG (reference sequence). V lost 5 bases and J 5 bases, leaving 29 bases between the germline ends. This CDR3 is CAWENPGLGSSGEDTQYF. CDR3 DNA sequence: TGTGCCTGGGAGAACCCGGGATTAGGGTCAAGCGGCGAAGATACGCAGTATTTT.

In this sample, this clonotype turned up many times. The CDR3 coding sequence is TGTGCCAGCAGCTCCCAGGTACGGGGAGAAGCTTTCTTT. Residues: CASSSQVRGEAFF. The V gene is TRBV7-9, the J gene TRBJ1-1; D not resolved. The CDR3 length is 13 residues. V dropped 4 bases and J dropped 8 bases, with 14 bases sitting between them. The germline V gene has CDR1 SEHNR and CDR2 FQNEAQ (reference sequence).

Note on this clonotype: A read error may produce the germline difference seen at one junction end. The gene calls are TRBV6-1 and TRBJ2-6, with D possibly matching TRBD2 (6 bases). This CDR3 contains 16 residues. The germline V gene encodes CDR1 MNHNS and CDR2 SASEGT. The CDR3 sequence: CASDPLRGTGANVLTF. Written as DNA, the CDR3 is TGTGCCAGCGACCCCCTCCGGGGGACCGGGGCCAACGTACTGACTTTC.